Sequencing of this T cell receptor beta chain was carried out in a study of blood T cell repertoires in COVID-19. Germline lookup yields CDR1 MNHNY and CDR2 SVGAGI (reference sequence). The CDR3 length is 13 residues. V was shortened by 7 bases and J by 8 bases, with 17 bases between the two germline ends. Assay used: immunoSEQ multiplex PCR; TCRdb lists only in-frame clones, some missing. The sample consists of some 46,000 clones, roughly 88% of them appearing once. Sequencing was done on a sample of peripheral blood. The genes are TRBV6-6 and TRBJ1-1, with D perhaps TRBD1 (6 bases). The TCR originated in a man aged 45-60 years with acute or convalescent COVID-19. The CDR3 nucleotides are TGTGCCAGCACCTTTAACAGGGACCTGGAAGCTTTCTTT. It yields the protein CASTFNRDLEAFF.